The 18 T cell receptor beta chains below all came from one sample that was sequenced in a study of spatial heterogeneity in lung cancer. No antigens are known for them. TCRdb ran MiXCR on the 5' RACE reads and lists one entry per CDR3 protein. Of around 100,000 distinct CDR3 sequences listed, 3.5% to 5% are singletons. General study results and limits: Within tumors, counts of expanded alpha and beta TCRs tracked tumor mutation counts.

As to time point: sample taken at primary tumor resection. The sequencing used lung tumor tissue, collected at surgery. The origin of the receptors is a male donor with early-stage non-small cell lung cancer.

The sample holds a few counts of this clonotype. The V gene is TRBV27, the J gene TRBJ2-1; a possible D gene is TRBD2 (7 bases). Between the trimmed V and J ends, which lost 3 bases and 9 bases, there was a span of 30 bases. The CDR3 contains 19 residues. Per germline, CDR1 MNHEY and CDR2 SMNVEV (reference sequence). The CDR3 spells CASSLSNPLHSQGGAEQFF. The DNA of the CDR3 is TGTGCCAGCAGTTTGTCCAACCCGCTCCATAGCCAAGGGGGGGCTGAGCAGTTCTTC.

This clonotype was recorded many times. CDR3 in DNA: TGCGCCAGCAGCCAGTACCCGGGACAGGGTAGCAATCAGCCCCAGCATTTT. It yields the protein CASSQYPGQGSNQPQHF. This rearrangement joins TRBV4-1 to TRBJ1-5, with 9 bases identical to TRBD1. Germline V gene data show CDR1 as MGHRA and CDR2 as YSYEKL. V dropped 3 bases and J dropped 0; count of bases not matched to a gene: 6. The CDR3 loop spans 17 amino acids.

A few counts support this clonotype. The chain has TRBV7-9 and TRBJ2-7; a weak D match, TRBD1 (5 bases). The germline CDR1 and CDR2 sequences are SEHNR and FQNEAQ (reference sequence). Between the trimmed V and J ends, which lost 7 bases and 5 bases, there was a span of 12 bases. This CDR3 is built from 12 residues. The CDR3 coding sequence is TGTGCCAGCACCGAAGGGGTTCACGAGCAGTACTTC. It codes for CASTEGVHEQYF.

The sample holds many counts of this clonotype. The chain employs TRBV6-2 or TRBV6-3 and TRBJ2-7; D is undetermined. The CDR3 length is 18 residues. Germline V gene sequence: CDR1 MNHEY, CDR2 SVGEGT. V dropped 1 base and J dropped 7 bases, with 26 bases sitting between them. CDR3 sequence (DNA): TGTGCCAGCAGTTACTGGATCCCCCTGCGCCGGCCGGGTACGGAGCAGTACTTC. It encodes CASSYWIPLRRPGTEQYF.

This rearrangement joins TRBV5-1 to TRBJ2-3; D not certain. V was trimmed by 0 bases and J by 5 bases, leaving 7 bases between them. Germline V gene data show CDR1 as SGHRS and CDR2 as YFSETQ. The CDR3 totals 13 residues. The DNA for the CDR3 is TGCGCCAGCAGCTTGGTTGGCGAAGATACGCAGTATTTT. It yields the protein CASSLVGEDTQYF.

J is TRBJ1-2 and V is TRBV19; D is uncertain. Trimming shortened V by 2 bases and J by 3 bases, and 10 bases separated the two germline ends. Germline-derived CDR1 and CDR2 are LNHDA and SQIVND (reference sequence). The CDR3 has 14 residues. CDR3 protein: CASSIKLEYYGYTF. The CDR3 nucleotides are TGTGCCAGTAGTATAAAGTTGGAGTACTATGGCTACACCTTC.

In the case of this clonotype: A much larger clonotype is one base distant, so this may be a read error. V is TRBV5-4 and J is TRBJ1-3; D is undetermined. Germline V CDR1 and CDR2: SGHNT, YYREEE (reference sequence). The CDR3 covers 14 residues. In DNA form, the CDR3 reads TGTGCCAGCAGCTTGGACCCCTCTGGAAGCACCATATATTTT. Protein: CASSLDPSGSTIYF. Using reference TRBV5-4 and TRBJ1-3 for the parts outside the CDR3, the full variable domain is ETGVTQSPTHLIKTRGQQVTLRCSSQSGHNTVSWYQQALGQGPQFIFQYYREEENGRGNFPPRFSGLQFPNYSSELNVNALELDDSALYLCASSLDPSGSTIYFGEGSWLTVV.

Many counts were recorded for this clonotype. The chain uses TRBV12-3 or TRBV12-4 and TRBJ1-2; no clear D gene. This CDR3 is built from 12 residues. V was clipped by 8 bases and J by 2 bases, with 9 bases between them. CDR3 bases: TGTGCCAGCTCTGGCCGAAACTATGGCTACACCTTC. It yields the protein CASSGRNYGYTF.

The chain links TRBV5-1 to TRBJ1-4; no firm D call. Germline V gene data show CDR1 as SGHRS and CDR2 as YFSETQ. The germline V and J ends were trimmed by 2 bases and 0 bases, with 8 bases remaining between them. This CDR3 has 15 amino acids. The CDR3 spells CASSLTHSTNEKLFF. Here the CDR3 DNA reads TGCGCCAGCAGCTTAACCCATTCAACTAATGAAAAACTGTTTTTT.

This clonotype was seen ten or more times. The DNA of the CDR3 is TGCAGCGTTGAAGGTCAGAACCTTAACTATGGCTACACCTTC. Its protein is CSVEGQNLNYGYTF. The V gene is TRBV29-1, the J gene TRBJ1-2; D is undetermined. The CDR3 is 14 residues long. CDR1 and CDR2 from the germline V gene are SQVTM and ANQGSEA. V dropped 1 base and J dropped 1 base, with 10 bases sitting between them.

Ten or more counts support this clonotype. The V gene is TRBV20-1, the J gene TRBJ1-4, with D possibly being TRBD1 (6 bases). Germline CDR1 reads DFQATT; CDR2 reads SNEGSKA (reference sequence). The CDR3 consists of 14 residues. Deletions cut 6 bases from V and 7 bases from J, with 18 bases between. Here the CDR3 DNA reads TGCAGTGCCACACCGACAGGAGTCCTTGAAAAACTGTTTTTT. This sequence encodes CSATPTGVLEKLFF.

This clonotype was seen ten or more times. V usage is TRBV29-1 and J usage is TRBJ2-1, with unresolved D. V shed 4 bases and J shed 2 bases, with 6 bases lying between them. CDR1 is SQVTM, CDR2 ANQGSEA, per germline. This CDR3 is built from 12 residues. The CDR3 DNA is TGCAGCGTTGCAACAACCTACAATGAGCAGTTCTTC. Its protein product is CSVATTYNEQFF.

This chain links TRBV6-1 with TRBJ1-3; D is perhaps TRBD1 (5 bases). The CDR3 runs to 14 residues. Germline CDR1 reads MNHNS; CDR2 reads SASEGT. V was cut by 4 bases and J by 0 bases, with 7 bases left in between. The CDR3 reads CASSVGGSGNTIYF. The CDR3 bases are TGTGCCAGCAGTGTTGGGGGCTCTGGAAACACCATATATTTT.

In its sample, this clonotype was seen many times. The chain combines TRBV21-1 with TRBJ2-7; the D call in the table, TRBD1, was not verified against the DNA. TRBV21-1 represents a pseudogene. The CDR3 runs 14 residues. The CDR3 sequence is CASSSRDRGHEQYF. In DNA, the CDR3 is TGTGCCAGCAGCTCCCGGGACAGGGGCCACGAGCAGTACTTC.

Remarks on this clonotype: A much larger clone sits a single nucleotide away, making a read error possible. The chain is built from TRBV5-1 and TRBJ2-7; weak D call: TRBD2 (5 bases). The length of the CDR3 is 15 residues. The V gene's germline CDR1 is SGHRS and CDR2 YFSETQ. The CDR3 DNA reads TGCGCCAGCAGCAAAAAGGACTTATTGTTCGACGAGAAGTACTTC. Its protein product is CASSKKDLLFDEKYF.

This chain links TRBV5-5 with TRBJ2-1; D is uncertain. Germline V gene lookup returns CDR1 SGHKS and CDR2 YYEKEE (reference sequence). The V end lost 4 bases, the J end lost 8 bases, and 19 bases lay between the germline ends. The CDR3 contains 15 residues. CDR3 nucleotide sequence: TGTGCCAGCAGCCCCGGAGTGGACCCTGGGTATGAGCAGTTCTTC. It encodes CASSPGVDPGYEQFF.

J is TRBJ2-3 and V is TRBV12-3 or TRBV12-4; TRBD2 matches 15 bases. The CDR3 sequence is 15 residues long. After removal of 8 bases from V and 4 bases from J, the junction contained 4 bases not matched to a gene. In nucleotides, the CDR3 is TGTGCCAGCCGGACTAGCGGGAGGGTATCAGATACGCAGTATTTT. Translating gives CASRTSGRVSDTQYF.

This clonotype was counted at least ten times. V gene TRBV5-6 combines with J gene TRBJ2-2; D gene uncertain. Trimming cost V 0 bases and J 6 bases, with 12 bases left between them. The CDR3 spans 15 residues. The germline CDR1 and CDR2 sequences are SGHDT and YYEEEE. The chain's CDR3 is CASSLGPTIAGELFF. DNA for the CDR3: TGTGCCAGCAGCTTGGGTCCTACTATCGCCGGGGAGCTGTTTTTT.